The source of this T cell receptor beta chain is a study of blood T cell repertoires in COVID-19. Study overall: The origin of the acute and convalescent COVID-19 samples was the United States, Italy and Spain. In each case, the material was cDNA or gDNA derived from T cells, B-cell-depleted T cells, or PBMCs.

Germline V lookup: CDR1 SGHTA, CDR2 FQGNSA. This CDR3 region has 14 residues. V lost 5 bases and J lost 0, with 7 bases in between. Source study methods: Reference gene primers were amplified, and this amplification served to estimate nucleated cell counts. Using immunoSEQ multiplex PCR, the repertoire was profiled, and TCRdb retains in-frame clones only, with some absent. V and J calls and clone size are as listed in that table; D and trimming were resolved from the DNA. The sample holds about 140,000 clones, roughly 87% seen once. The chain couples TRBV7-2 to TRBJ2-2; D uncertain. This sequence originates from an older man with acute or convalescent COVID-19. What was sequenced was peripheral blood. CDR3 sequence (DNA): TGTGCCAGCAGCATTCACACGAACACCGGGGAGCTGTTTTTT. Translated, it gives CASSIHTNTGELFF.